Listed below are T cell receptor beta chains from one sample, sequenced in a study of T cell repertoires in aging, cancer and after chemotherapy. MiXCR was run by TCRdb on the multiplex PCR reads, yielding one entry per CDR3 protein. The sample yields around 1,200 distinct CDR3 sequences, 25% to 30% seen once. Sequencing used blood. Receptors originate from a human donor with a solid tumor. The donor label of this sample is uncertain. Both conserved end residues are part of each CDR3. Each record gives: clone size, V gene, D gene, J gene, CDR3 protein, CDR3 DNA. The D gene is left open where the match is weak. Rows may omit the clone size; those that give it use once, few, many or a size class.

large	TRBV6-5	.	TRBJ1-6	CASSYATTGGSSPLHF	TGTGCCAGCAGTTACGCGACGACAGGTGGGAGTTCACCCCTCCACTTT
.	TRBV11-2	TRBD1	TRBJ1-2	CASSSLRAHGTEYGYTF	TGTGCCAGCAGCTCACTTCGAGCCCACGGGACAGAATATGGCTACACCTTC
.	TRBV11-2	TRBD1	TRBJ2-7	CASSADRGLAEQYF	TGTGCCAGCAGCGCCGACAGGGGGCTTGCCGAGCAGTACTTC
.	TRBV19	.	TRBJ1-1	CASSIEDLDTEAFF	TGTGCCAGTAGTATAGAGGATTTGGACACTGAAGCTTTCTTT
.	TRBV7-9	TRBD1	TRBJ2-6	CASSLAALGQGAVGANVLTF	TGTGCCAGCAGCTTAGCCGCCCTCGGACAGGGGGCGGTAGGGGCCAACGTCCTGACTTTC
.	TRBV20-1	TRBD1	TRBJ2-1	CSAQGAPGYYNEQFF	TGCAGTGCCCAGGGGGCCCCCGGTTACTACAATGAGCAGTTCTTC
few	TRBV30	.	TRBJ2-2	CAWRIGGELFF	TGTGCCTGGAGAATAGGCGGGGAGCTGTTTTTT
large	TRBV6-6	.	TRBJ2-7	CASTSDSRGEQYF	TGTGCCAGCACATCGGACAGCCGCGGCGAGCAGTACTTC
.	TRBV6-2/TRBV6-3	.	TRBJ2-2	CASSLTGELFF	TGTGCCAGCAGTTTGACCGGGGAGCTGTTTTTT
.	TRBV5-4	TRBD1	TRBJ1-2	CANSWGQGANYGYTF	TGTGCCAACAGCTGGGGCCAGGGGGCTAACTATGGCTACACCTTC
medium-sized	TRBV19	.	TRBJ2-7	CASSIVPRQGWSPEQYF	TGTGCCAGTAGTATAGTTCCCCGGCAGGGGTGGAGTCCCGAGCAGTACTTC
.	TRBV7-2	.	TRBJ2-2	CARPPRAGVTGELFF	TGTGCCAGGCCCCCTCGGGCAGGGGTCACCGGGGAGCTGTTTTTT
few	TRBV13	TRBD2	TRBJ2-3	CASSSTGLAGLNRDTQYF	TGTGCCAGCAGCTCAACCGGACTAGCGGGGTTAAATAGGGATACGCAGTATTTT
.	TRBV6-2/TRBV6-3	.	TRBJ1-1	CASSVGTAEAFF	TGTGCCAGCAGTGTAGGGACCGCCGAAGCTTTCTTT
few	TRBV19	.	TRBJ2-6	CASSRAGANVLTF	TGTGCCAGTAGTAGAGCTGGGGCCAACGTCCTGACTTTC
.	TRBV15	TRBD2	TRBJ2-1	CATSSTSGGVDEQFF	TGTGCCACCAGCAGTACTAGCGGGGGGGTTGATGAGCAGTTCTTC
.	TRBV20-1	TRBD1	TRBJ2-7	CSASEPRDSYEQHF	TGCAGTGCTAGCGAGCCCCGGGACAGCTACGAGCAGCACTTC
few	TRBV19	.	TRBJ1-3	CASSIFARSGNTIYF	TGTGCCAGTAGTATATTTGCTCGCTCTGGAAACACCATATATTTT
.	TRBV10-1	.	TRBJ1-6	CASGAGIGSPLHF	TGCGCCAGCGGTGCCGGGATCGGTTCACCCCTCCACTTT
few	TRBV15	.	TRBJ2-1	CATSRDEGTQYNEQFF	TGTGCCACCAGCAGAGATGAAGGGACCCAATACAATGAGCAGTTCTTC
.	TRBV7-2	TRBD2	TRBJ2-3	CASSLASGGASDTQYF	TGTGCCAGCAGCTTAGCTAGCGGGGGGGCCTCAGATACGCAGTATTTT
.	TRBV4-3	.	TRBJ1-2	CASSQDRGGSYGYTF	TGCGCCAGCAGCCAAGATCGCGGGGGAAGCTATGGCTACACCTTC
medium-sized	TRBV29-1	TRBD1	TRBJ2-1	CSVRYRDRGSHEQFF	TGCAGCGTCCGGTACCGGGACAGGGGTTCCCATGAGCAGTTCTTC
few	TRBV11-2	TRBD1	TRBJ1-3	CASSQGQTIGNTIYF	TGTGCCAGCAGCCAGGGACAGACTATTGGAAACACCATATATTTT
large	TRBV6-1	.	TRBJ2-7	CASSEGTLAVYEQYF	TGTGCCAGCAGTGAGGGGACCTTGGCTGTCTACGAGCAGTACTTC
few	TRBV7-2	.	TRBJ2-3	CASSSADTQYF	TGTGCCAGCAGCTCCGCAGATACGCAGTATTTT
.	TRBV15	.	TRBJ1-2	CATSRDRGGANYGYTF	TGTGCCACCAGCAGAGATCGGGGGGGTGCTAACTATGGCTACACCTTC
few	TRBV7-9	TRBD1	TRBJ2-1	CASSQGQASYNEQFF	TGTGCCAGCAGCCAGGGACAGGCCTCCTACAATGAGCAGTTCTTC
large	TRBV6-5	TRBD2	TRBJ2-7	CASSERGGGGSYEQYF	TGTGCCAGCAGTGAACGGGGGGGGGGGGGCTCCTACGAGCAGTACTTC
few	TRBV19	TRBD1	TRBJ2-2	CASTYRGTGELFF	TGTGCCAGTACCTACAGGGGCACCGGGGAGCTGTTTTTT
few	TRBV6-5	TRBD2	TRBJ2-3	CASTSVREWGTDTQYF	TGTGCCAGCACTTCGGTGCGGGAGTGGGGCACAGATACGCAGTATTTT
few	TRBV19	.	TRBJ2-1	CASSTSTTHIYNEQFF	TGTGCCAGTAGTACCTCGACTACCCATATCTACAATGAGCAGTTCTTC
few	TRBV19	.	TRBJ1-1	CASSIPLDGRGTEAFF	TGTGCCAGTAGTATTCCGTTAGACGGGAGAGGGACTGAAGCTTTCTTT
few	TRBV10-3	.	TRBJ1-6	CAITGGAQGGNSPLHF	TGTGCCATCACCGGGGGGGCACAGGGCGGTAATTCACCCCTCCACTTT
few	TRBV10-3	TRBD1	TRBJ1-5	CAISESGDRNQPQHF	TGTGCCATCAGTGAGTCGGGGGACAGGAATCAGCCCCAGCATTTT
few	TRBV20-1	TRBD2	TRBJ2-2	CSARGLAGYTGELFF	TGCAGTGCTCGAGGGCTAGCGGGATACACCGGGGAGCTGTTTTTT
.	TRBV7-2	.	TRBJ1-5	CASSSQTGDNQPQHF	TGTGCCAGCAGCTCCCAGACGGGGGACAATCAGCCCCAGCATTTT
few	TRBV28	.	TRBJ1-2	CASSSNYGYTF	TGTGCCAGCAGTTCCAACTATGGCTACACCTTC
few	TRBV29-1	.	TRBJ1-1	CSVEPQGKDTEAFF	TGCAGCGTTGAGCCCCAGGGGAAGGACACTGAAGCTTTCTTT
.	TRBV6-1	.	TRBJ2-3	CASSKMTITDTQYF	TGTGCCAGCAGTAAAATGACTATCACAGATACGCAGTATTTT
.	TRBV5-1	.	TRBJ2-7	CASSLDVDVIEQYF	TGCGCCAGCAGCTTGGATGTGGATGTCATCGAGCAGTACTTC
.	TRBV30	.	TRBJ1-1	CAWSRSGGRPTEAFF	TGTGCCTGGAGTAGGAGCGGTGGCAGGCCCACTGAAGCTTTCTTT
large	TRBV20-1	.	TRBJ1-2	CSARMFYGYTF	TGCAGTGCTAGGATGTTCTATGGCTACACCTTC
large	TRBV6-5	.	TRBJ1-2	CASSYGPGSGDGYTF	TGTGCCAGCAGTTACGGTCCAGGGAGTGGTGATGGCTACACCTTC
medium-sized	TRBV20-1	.	TRBJ2-7	CSGGSVYEQYF	TGCAGTGGGGGGAGCGTCTACGAGCAGTACTTC
large	TRBV6-5	.	TRBJ2-2	CASSYSISGELFF	TGTGCCAGCAGTTACTCGATTTCCGGGGAGCTGTTTTTT